This T cell receptor beta chain was found in a study of a mutant IDH1 vaccine in newly diagnosed glioma. Study-wide results and caveats: Overall, about 92% of patients had vaccine-induced immune responses.

As to time point: baseline, week 1 (first vaccination visit). Noted treatment: pre-vaccination baseline after standard-of-care therapy. CDR1 SGHRS and CDR2 YFSETQ come from the germline V gene. CDR3 size: 15 residues. Trimming took off 0 bases at V and 2 bases at J, with 11 bases between the two ends. As concerns this clone: What it binds is unknown.

Repertoires were generated with immunoSEQ multiplex PCR, while TCRdb's copy carries only in-frame clones and drops some. The sample lists tens of thousands of clones, more than 80% occurring once. The sequenced sample was PBMCs, obtained from a glioma patient treated with radiotherapy, temozolomide or both. This TCR derives from a man in his forties with glioma. This rearrangement joins TRBV5-1 to TRBJ2-5, with a weak D call TRBD2 (5 bases). CDR3 coding DNA: TGCGCCAGCAGCTTGGAGGCGGGTCGGCAAGAGACCCAGTACTTC. Residues: CASSLEAGRQETQYF. Together with reference TRBV5-1 and TRBJ2-5, the CDR3 gives the full variable domain: KAGVTQTPRYLIKTRGQQVTLSCSPISGHRSVSWYQQTPGQGLQFLFEYFSETQRNKGNFPGRFSGRQFSNSRSEMNVSTLELGDSALYLCASSLEAGRQETQYFGPGTRLLVL.